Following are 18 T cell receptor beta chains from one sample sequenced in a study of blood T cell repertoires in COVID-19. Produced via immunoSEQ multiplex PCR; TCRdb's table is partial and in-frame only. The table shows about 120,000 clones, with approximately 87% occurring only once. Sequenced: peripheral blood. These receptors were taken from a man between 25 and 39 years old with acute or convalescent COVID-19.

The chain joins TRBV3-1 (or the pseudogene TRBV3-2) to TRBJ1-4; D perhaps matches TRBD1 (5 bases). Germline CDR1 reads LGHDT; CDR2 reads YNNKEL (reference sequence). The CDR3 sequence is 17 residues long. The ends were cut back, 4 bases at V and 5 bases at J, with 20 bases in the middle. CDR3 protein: CASSPRLGQVVNEKLFF. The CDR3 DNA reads TGTGCCAGCAGCCCCCGACTCGGACAAGTCGTAAATGAAAAACTGTTTTTT.

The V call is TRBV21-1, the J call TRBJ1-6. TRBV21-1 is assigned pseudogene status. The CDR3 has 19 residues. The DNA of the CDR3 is TGTGCCAGCAGCAAAAGTTTCTACGGGGAGGGGAATCCCCTCTCACCCCTCCACTTT. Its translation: CASSKSFYGEGNPLSPLHF.

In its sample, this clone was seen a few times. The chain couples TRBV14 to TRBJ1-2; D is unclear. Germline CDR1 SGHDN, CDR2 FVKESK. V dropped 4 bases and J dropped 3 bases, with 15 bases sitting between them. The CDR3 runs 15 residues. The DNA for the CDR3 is TGTGCCAGCAGCCCACGCACCCACCGGGACTATGGCTACACCTTC. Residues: CASSPRTHRDYGYTF.

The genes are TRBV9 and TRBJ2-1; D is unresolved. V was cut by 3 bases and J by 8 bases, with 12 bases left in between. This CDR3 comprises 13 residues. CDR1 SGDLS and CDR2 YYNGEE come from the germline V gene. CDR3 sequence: CASSAQIADEQFF. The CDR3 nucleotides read TGTGCCAGCAGCGCACAAATAGCCGATGAGCAGTTCTTC.

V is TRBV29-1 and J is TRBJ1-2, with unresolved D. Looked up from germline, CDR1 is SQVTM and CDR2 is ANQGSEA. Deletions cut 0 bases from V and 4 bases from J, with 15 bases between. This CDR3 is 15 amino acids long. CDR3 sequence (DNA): TGCAGCGTTGAAGAGGGCATAACAAGTGGCTATGGCTACACCTTC. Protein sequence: CSVEEGITSGYGYTF.

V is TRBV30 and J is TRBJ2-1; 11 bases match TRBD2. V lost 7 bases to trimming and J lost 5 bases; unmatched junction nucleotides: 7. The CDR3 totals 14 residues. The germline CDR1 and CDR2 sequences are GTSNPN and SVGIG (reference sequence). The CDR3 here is CASHPSGGNNEQFF. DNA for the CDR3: TGTGCCTCCCACCCTAGCGGGGGGAACAATGAGCAGTTCTTC.

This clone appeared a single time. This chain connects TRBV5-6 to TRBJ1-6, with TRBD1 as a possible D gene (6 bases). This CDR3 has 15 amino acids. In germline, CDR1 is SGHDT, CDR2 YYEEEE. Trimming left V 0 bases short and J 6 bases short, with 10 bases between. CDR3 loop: CASSLAPQGNSPLHF. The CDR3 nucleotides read TGTGCCAGCAGCTTGGCACCACAGGGTAATTCACCCCTCCACTTT.

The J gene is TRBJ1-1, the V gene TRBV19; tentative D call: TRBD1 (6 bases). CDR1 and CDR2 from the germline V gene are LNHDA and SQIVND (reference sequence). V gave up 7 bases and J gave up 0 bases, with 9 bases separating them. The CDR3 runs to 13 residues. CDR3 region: CASTNRVNTEAFF. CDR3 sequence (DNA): TGTGCCAGTACCAACAGGGTGAACACTGAAGCTTTCTTT.

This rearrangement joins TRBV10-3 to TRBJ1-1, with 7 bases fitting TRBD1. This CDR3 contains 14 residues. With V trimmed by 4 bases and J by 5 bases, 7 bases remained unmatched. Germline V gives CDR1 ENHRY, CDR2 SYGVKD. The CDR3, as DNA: TGTGCCATCAGTGTAGGGGGCGCGAATACTGAAGCTTTCTTT. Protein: CAISVGGANTEAFF.

CDR3 sequence (DNA): TGTGCCAGCAGTCTACTAGCGGGGGGGTTTAGTGAGCAGTACTTC. This encodes CASSLLAGGFSEQYF. The J gene is TRBJ2-7, the V gene TRBV2, with 13 bases lining up with TRBD2. The CDR3 extends over 15 amino acids. From germline, CDR1 is SNHLY and CDR2 FYNNEI. V lost 5 bases, J lost 7 bases, and 8 bases stayed unmatched.

The CDR3 sequence is CASSPQGAPTQYF. The CDR3 DNA sequence: TGTGCCAGCAGCCCCCAGGGGGCCCCTACGCAGTATTTT. The gene calls are TRBV7-9 and TRBJ2-3; 8 bases are shared with TRBD1. With V trimmed by 5 bases and J by 8 bases, 6 bases remained unmatched. In germline, CDR1 is SEHNR, CDR2 FQNEAQ (reference sequence). The CDR3 is 13 residues long.

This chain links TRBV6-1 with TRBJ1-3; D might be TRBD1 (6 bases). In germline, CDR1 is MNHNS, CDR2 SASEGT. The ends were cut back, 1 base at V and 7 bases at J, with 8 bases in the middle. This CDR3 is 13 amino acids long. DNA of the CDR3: TGTGCCAGCAGTGAAGGTGGGGGCAACACCATATATTTT. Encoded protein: CASSEGGGNTIYF.

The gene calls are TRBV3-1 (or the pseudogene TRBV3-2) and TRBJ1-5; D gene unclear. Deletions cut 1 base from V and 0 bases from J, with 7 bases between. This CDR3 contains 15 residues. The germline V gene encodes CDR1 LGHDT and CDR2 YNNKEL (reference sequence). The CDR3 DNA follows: TGTGCCAGCAGCCAAGGTCGAGGTAGCAATCAGCCCCAGCATTTT. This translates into CASSQGRGSNQPQHF.

The CDR3 sequence: CASSLGPGINEQFF. The CDR3 bases are TGTGCCAGCAGCTTAGGGCCGGGGATAAATGAGCAGTTCTTC. This chain connects TRBV7-2 to TRBJ2-1, with D maybe TRBD2 (5 bases). V was cut by 1 base and J by 7 bases, with 11 bases left in between. The germline gives CDR1 SGHTA, CDR2 FQGNSA. The CDR3 is 14 residues long.

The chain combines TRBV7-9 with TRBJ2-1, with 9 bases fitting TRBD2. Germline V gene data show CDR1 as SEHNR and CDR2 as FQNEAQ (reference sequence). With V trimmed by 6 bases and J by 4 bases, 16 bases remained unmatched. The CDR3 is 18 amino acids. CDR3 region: CASSNPSGIDIVYNEQFF. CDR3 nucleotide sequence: TGTGCCAGCAGTAATCCTAGCGGGATAGACATCGTTTACAATGAGCAGTTCTTC.

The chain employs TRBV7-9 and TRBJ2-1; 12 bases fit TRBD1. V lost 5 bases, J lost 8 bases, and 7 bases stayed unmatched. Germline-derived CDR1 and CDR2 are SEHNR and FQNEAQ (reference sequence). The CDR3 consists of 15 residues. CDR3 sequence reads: CASSQGQGAKDEQFF. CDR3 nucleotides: TGTGCCAGCAGCCAGGGACAGGGGGCAAAGGATGAGCAGTTCTTC.

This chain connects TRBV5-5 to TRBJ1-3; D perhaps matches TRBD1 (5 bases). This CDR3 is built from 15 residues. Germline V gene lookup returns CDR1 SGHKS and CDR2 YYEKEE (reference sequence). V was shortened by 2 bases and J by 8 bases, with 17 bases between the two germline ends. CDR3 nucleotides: TGTGCCAGCAGCTTAGGATGGGGCAGCGAACACACCATATATTTT. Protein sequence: CASSLGWGSEHTIYF.

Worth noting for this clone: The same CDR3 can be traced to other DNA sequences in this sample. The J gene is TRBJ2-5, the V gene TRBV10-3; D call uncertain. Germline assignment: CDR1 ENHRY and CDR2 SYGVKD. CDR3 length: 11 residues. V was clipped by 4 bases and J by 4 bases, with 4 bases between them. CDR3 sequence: CAISAGETQYF. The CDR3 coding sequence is TGTGCCATCAGTGCGGGAGAGACCCAGTACTTC.